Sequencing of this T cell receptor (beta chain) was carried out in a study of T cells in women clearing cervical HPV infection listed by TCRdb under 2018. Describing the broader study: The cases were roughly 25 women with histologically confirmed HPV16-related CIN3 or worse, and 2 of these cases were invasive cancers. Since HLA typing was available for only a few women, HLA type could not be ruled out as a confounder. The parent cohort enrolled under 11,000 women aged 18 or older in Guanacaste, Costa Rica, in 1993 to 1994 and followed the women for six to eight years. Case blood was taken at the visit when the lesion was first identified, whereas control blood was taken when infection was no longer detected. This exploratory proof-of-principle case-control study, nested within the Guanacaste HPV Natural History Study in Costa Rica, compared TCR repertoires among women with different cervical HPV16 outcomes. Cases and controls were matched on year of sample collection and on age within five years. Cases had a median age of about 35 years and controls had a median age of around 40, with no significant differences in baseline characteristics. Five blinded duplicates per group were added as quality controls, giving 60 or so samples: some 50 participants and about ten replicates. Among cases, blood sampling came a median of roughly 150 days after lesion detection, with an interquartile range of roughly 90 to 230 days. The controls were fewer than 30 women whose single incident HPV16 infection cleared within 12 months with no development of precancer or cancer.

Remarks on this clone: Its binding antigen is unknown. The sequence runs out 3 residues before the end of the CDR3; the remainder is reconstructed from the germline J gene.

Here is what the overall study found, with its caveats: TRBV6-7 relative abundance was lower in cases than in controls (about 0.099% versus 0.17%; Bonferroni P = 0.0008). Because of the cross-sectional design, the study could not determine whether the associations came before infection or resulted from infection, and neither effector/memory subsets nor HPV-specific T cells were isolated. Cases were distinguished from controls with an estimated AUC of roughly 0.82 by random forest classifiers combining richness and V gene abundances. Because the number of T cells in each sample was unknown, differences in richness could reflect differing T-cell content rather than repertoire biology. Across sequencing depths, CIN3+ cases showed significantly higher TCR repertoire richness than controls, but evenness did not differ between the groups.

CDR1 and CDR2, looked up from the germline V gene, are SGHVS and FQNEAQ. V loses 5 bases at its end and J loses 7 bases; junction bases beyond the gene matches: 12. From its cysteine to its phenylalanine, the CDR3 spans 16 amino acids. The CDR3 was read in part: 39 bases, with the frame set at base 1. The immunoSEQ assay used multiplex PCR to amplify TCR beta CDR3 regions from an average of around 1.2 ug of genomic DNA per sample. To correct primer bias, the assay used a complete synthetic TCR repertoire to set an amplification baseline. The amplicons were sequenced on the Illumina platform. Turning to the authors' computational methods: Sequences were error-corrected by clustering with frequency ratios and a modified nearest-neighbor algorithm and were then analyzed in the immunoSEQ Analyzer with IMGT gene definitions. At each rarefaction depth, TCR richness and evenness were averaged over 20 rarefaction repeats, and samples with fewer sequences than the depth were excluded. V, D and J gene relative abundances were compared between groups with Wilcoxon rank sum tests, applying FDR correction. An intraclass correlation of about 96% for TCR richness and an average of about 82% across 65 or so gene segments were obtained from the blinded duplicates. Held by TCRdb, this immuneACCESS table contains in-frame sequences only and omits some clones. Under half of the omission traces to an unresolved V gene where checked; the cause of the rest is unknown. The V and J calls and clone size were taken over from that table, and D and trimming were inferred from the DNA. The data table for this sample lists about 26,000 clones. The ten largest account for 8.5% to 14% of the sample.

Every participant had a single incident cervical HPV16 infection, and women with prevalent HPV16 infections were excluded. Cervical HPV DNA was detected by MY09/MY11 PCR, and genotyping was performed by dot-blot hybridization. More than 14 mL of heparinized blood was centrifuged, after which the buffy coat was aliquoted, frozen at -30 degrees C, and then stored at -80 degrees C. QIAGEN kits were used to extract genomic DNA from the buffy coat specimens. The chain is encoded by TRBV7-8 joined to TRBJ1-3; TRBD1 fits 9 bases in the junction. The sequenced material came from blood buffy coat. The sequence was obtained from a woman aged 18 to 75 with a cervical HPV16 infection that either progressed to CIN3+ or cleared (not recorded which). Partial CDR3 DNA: TGTGCCAGCAGCCGCAACCGGGACAGGGTTTGGAACACC. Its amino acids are CASSRNRDRVWNT. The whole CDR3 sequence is CASSRNRDRVWNTIYF.